The present T cell receptor (beta chain) was sequenced within a study of blood T cell repertoires in COVID-19. Overall study: Acute-phase and convalescent COVID-19 samples originated in the United States, Italy and Spain. The cDNA or gDNA used as material had been derived from T cells, B-cell-depleted T cells, or PBMCs.

How the authors handled the data: Estimation of nucleated cell counts relied on the amplification of reference gene primers. Produced via immunoSEQ multiplex PCR; TCRdb's table is partial and in-frame only. Clone size and the V and J calls come from that table; the DNA yielded D and trimming. The sample contains approximately 92,000 clones, roughly 70% of which appear only once. The J segment lost 6 bases and the V segment lost 6 bases, leaving 10 bases of the junction unmatched. Per germline, CDR1 MDHEN and CDR2 SYDVKM. The CDR3 is 14 residues long. The receptor comes from a woman aged 55-70 years in a cohort sampled during active or convalescent COVID-19. The source material was peripheral blood. This chain joins TRBV28 and TRBJ1-2; the match to TRBD1 covers 7 bases. The CDR3 spells CASSRTGTGDGYTF. The CDR3 nucleotides read TGTGCCAGCAGCCGGACAGGCACGGGCGATGGCTACACCTTC.